Listed here are 22 T cell receptor beta chains from one sample, sequenced in a study of cytomegalovirus exposure and HLA in healthy donors (dated by TCRdb to 2015 to 2018). Library method: the immunoSEQ multiplex PCR assay. For the multiplex PCR, a mixture combining 60 forward primers for TCR Vbeta segments and 13 reverse primers for TCR Jbeta segments was used. Held by TCRdb, this immuneACCESS table contains in-frame sequences only and omits some clones. Under half of the omission traces to an unresolved V gene where checked; the cause of the rest is unknown. The sample table lists 140,000 to 150,000 clones, about 85% of them with a count of one. More than 2% of the sample is taken by the ten largest. The sequencing input was PBMCs. Every receptor here comes from a boy between 2 and 10 years old in good health and CMV-seronegative.

In this sample, this clone turned up once. The gene calls are TRBV11-3 and TRBJ2-1; a weak D match, TRBD2 (6 bases). CDR1 is SGHNT, CDR2 YENEEA, per germline. The CDR3 extends over 15 amino acids. V was pared by 1 base and J by 9 bases, with 16 bases between. The CDR3 is CASSLARGLPAEQFF. The CDR3 nucleotides are TGTGCCAGCAGCTTAGCGCGGGGCCTCCCGGCTGAGCAGTTCTTC.

A few counts support this clone. This sequence joins TRBV19 and TRBJ1-1, with 8 bases that match TRBD1. Germline V gene sequence: CDR1 LNHDA, CDR2 SQIVND (reference sequence). Trimming at V came to 6 bases and at J to 4 bases, leaving 13 bases not matched to a gene. CDR3 length: 16 residues. The CDR3 is CASSFNLGRGPTEAFF. The CDR3 DNA is TGTGCCAGTAGCTTCAATTTGGGCAGGGGGCCCACTGAAGCTTTCTTT.

CDR3 protein: CAISGFSFQETGGNEKLFF. Here the CDR3 DNA reads TGTGCCATCAGTGGATTTTCGTTCCAAGAAACAGGGGGTAATGAAAAACTGTTTTTT. The rearrangement uses TRBV10-3 and TRBJ1-4; 8 bases align to TRBD1. V shed 4 bases and J 4 bases; nucleotides not matched to a gene: 17. The length of the CDR3 is 19 residues. Germline V gene data show CDR1 as ENHRY and CDR2 as SYGVKD.

Comments on this clone: This same CDR3 is encoded by further DNA sequences in the sample. The chain combines TRBV27 with TRBJ1-4, with D maybe TRBD1 (5 bases). The CDR3 consists of 14 residues. V gave up 3 bases and J gave up 2 bases, with 7 bases separating them. The germline V gene has CDR1 MNHEY and CDR2 SMNVEV (reference sequence). This chain's CDR3 is CASSFRGTNEKLFF. DNA for the CDR3: TGTGCCAGCAGTTTCCGGGGGACTAATGAAAAACTGTTTTTT. Combining the CDR3 with reference TRBV27 and TRBJ1-4 gives the whole variable domain EAQVTQNPRYLITVTGKKLTVTCSQNMNHEYMSWYRQDPGLGLRQIYYSMNVEVTDKGDVPEGYKVSRKEKRNFPLILESPSPNQTSLYFCASSFRGTNEKLFFGSGTQLSVL.

The chain employs TRBV7-3 and TRBJ2-1; tentative D call: TRBD1 (5 bases). Per the germline V gene, CDR1 is SGHTA and CDR2 is FQGTGA. Trimming removed 2 bases from V and 3 bases from J, with 11 bases in between. The CDR3 runs to 15 residues. The CDR3 loop reads CASSLLGEHYNEQFF. DNA of the CDR3: TGTGCCAGCAGCTTACTAGGGGAACACTACAATGAGCAGTTCTTC.

V and J are TRBV5-6 and TRBJ2-5, with D unclear. Trimming cost V 0 bases and J 6 bases, with 18 bases left between them. The CDR3 extends over 16 amino acids. Germline V gives CDR1 SGHDT, CDR2 YYEEEE. For the CDR3, the DNA is TGTGCCAGCAGCTTGGGACCAAGCGATCCACCCCAGACCCAGTACTTC. The encoded protein is CASSLGPSDPPQTQYF.

The V gene is TRBV7-6, the J gene TRBJ2-7; 7 nucleotides align to TRBD1. J gave up 0 bases and V 4 bases, and 12 bases lay outside the gene matches. Germline V lookup: CDR1 SGHVS, CDR2 FNYEAQ. The CDR3 loop spans 17 amino acids. The CDR3 spells CASSSGQAFFSSYEQYF. CDR3 DNA: TGTGCCAGCAGCTCCGGACAGGCTTTCTTTTCCTCCTACGAGCAGTACTTC.

V gene TRBV30 combines with J gene TRBJ2-2, with 8 positions matching TRBD2. The V and J ends lost 2 bases and 5 bases, in that order; junction bases with no gene match: 4. Germline lookup yields CDR1 GTSNPN and CDR2 SVGIG (reference sequence). The CDR3 is 14 amino acids. The CDR3 loop is CAWSLTGGTGELFF. CDR3 bases: TGTGCCTGGAGTTTAACGGGGGGGACCGGGGAGCTGTTTTTT.

The J gene is TRBJ2-1, the V gene TRBV2, with D possibly being TRBD2 (5 bases). Germline V gene data show CDR1 as SNHLY and CDR2 as FYNNEI. Trimming stripped 5 bases from V and 3 bases from J, with 14 bases between. This CDR3 contains 15 residues. CDR3 protein: CASSPSGSVYNEQFF. As DNA, the CDR3 is TGTGCCAGCAGTCCGTCGGGGAGCGTCTACAATGAGCAGTTCTTC.

V and J are TRBV25-1 and TRBJ2-3; the D gene is possibly TRBD2 (6 bases). V lost 2 bases, J lost 0 bases, and 6 bases lay in between. CDR1 is MGHDK and CDR2 is SYGVNS in the germline V gene. The CDR3 runs to 14 residues. The CDR3 is CASSERGSTDTQYF. The CDR3 coding sequence is TGTGCCAGCAGTGAACGGGGGAGCACAGATACGCAGTATTTT.

The chain couples TRBV2 to TRBJ2-5, with 8 bases matching TRBD1. The CDR3 has 16 amino acids. J gave up 0 bases and V 7 bases, and 10 bases lay outside the gene matches. Germline CDR1 reads SNHLY; CDR2 reads FYNNEI. This CDR3 reads CASTPTGADYQETQYF. As DNA, the CDR3 is TGTGCCAGCACCCCGACAGGGGCAGACTACCAAGAGACCCAGTACTTC.

In its sample, this clone was seen a few times. V usage is TRBV15 and J usage is TRBJ1-5; 8 positions match TRBD1. Trimming cost V 2 bases and J 7 bases; bases outside gene matches: 10. Germline V gene sequence: CDR1 LNHNV, CDR2 YYDKDF (reference sequence). The CDR3 totals 16 residues. The CDR3 loop reads CATSRTDRVKRQPQHF. Written as DNA, the CDR3 is TGTGCCACCAGCAGAACGGACAGGGTTAAGCGGCAGCCCCAGCATTTT.

V and J are TRBV2 and TRBJ1-2; 7 bases agree with TRBD1. This CDR3 has 13 amino acids. The trim removed 6 bases at V and 6 bases at J, leaving 7 bases unmatched. CDR1 SNHLY and CDR2 FYNNEI come from the germline V gene. The CDR3 spells CASRRDRADGYTF. The CDR3 DNA follows: TGTGCCAGCAGGCGTGACAGGGCGGATGGCTACACCTTC. Filled out from reference TRBV2 and TRBJ1-2, the complete variable domain reads EPEVTQTPSHQVTQMGQEVILRCVPISNHLYFYWYRQILGQKVEFLVSFYNNEISEKSEIFDDQFSVERPDGSNFTLKIRSTKLEDSAMYFCASRRDRADGYTFGSGTRLTVV.

This clone was detected only a few times. V and J are TRBV6-4 and TRBJ2-3; a weak D match, TRBD2 (5 bases). There are 14 residues in the CDR3. Germline CDR1 is MRHNA and CDR2 is SNTAGT. Trimming took off 3 bases at V and 1 base at J, with 8 bases between the two ends. The CDR3: CASSDLGGTDTQYF. DNA of the CDR3: TGTGCCAGCAGTGATCTGGGAGGCACAGATACGCAGTATTTT.

The gene calls are TRBV5-1 and TRBJ2-7; 10 nucleotides match TRBD1. This CDR3 is 14 amino acids long. Germline V lookup: CDR1 SGHRS, CDR2 YFSETQ. J lost 1 base, V lost 7 bases, and 5 bases had no gene match. The CDR3 sequence: CASGQGGVSYEQYF. The CDR3 DNA is TGCGCCAGCGGACAGGGGGGTGTTTCCTACGAGCAGTACTTC.

The V call is TRBV5-5, the J call TRBJ1-2; D not certain. CDR1 and CDR2 from the germline V gene are SGHKS and YYEKEE (reference sequence). V dropped 1 base and J dropped 5 bases, with 6 bases sitting between them. CDR3 length: 12 amino acids. The chain's CDR3 is CASSLTEYGYTF. The CDR3 nucleotides read TGTGCCAGCAGCTTGACAGAGTATGGCTACACCTTC.

CDR3: CASSLGTAWHSNSPLHF. CDR3 nucleotide sequence: TGCGCCAGCAGCTTGGGGACAGCCTGGCATAGTAATTCACCCCTCCACTTT. The chain has TRBV5-1 and TRBJ1-6; D may be TRBD1 (6 bases). The CDR3 is made up of 17 amino acids. V was pared by 0 bases and J by 6 bases, with 16 bases between. The germline V gene encodes CDR1 SGHRS and CDR2 YFSETQ.

V usage is TRBV7-3 and J usage is TRBJ1-6; D is possibly TRBD1 (5 bases). With 2 bases removed from V and 7 bases from J, the gap between germline ends came to 9 bases. CDR3 size: 14 residues. The germline gives CDR1 SGHTA, CDR2 FQGTGA. The DNA of the CDR3 is TGTGCCAGCAGCTTATGGGGGGACAATTCACCCCTCCACTTT. The encoded protein is CASSLWGDNSPLHF.

The chain uses TRBV23-1 and TRBJ1-1; 7 bases map to TRBD1. TRBV23-1 is an ORF, with its function uncertain. The CDR3 sequence is 16 residues long. The V and J ends lost 3 bases and 2 bases, in that order; junction bases with no gene match: 9. In DNA, the CDR3 is TGCGCCAGCAGTCACATCCGGGACAGACTAAACACTGAAGCTTTCTTT. Its protein product is CASSHIRDRLNTEAFF.

This clone was counted a single time. CDR3 sequence: CSGTGTSGRYAYNEQFF. In DNA, the CDR3 is TGCAGCGGGACCGGGACTAGCGGGAGGTATGCCTACAATGAGCAGTTCTTC. The chain uses TRBV29-1 and TRBJ2-1; 15 bases agree with TRBD2. The CDR3 consists of 17 residues. V lost 7 bases and J lost 2; bases outside the gene matches: 9. Germline V lookup: CDR1 SQVTM, CDR2 ANQGSEA.

The chain joins TRBV4-3 to TRBJ1-3; D is unresolved. The V and J ends lost 1 base and 1 base respectively, with 14 bases between them. This CDR3 has 17 residues. Per germline, CDR1 LGHNA and CDR2 YSLEER. CDR3 sequence: CASSQGNSRSSGNTIYF. Written as DNA, the CDR3 is TGCGCCAGCAGCCAAGGTAACAGTAGATCTTCTGGAAACACCATATATTTT.

V is TRBV6-5 and J is TRBJ2-3; TRBD2 agrees at 11 bases. In germline, CDR1 is MNHEY, CDR2 SVGAGI. This CDR3 has 16 amino acids. J lost 6 bases, V lost 0 bases, and 5 bases had no gene match. CDR3 sequence reads: CASSYSHSGGADTQYF. CDR3 sequence (DNA): TGTGCCAGCAGTTACTCTCATAGCGGGGGGGCGGATACGCAGTATTTT.